The 9 T cell receptor beta chains reported below all come from one sample, sequenced in a study of control samples from healthy donors and cancer patients. The method was immunoSEQ multiplex PCR; TCRdb's version includes in-frame clones alone and lacks a portion of them. The data hold 200,000 or so clones, with approximately 90% observed a single time. The sample consisted of blood. These receptors all stem from a young man in good health.

This rearrangement joins TRBV28 to TRBJ1-4; maybe TRBD1 (6 bases). V was shortened by 3 bases and J by 3 bases, with 11 bases between the two germline ends. The CDR3 is 15 residues long. Germline V gives CDR1 MDHEN, CDR2 SYDVKM. The CDR3 loop reads CASSLKQGPNEKLFF. The DNA for the CDR3 is TGTGCCAGCAGTTTGAAACAGGGCCCTAATGAAAAACTGTTTTTT.

CDR3 amino acids: CASREYRVNQPQHF. The DNA of the CDR3 is TGTGCCAGCAGAGAGTACAGGGTAAATCAGCCCCAGCATTTT. The chain employs TRBV28 and TRBJ1-5, with a weak D call TRBD1 (6 bases). Germline loops: CDR1 MDHEN, CDR2 SYDVKM. The CDR3 sequence is 14 residues long. Trimming shortened V by 6 bases and J by 4 bases, and 13 bases separated the two germline ends.

The chain has TRBV6-5 and TRBJ1-3, with D maybe TRBD1 (6 bases). CDR3 size: 12 residues. Per germline, CDR1 MNHEY and CDR2 SVGAGI. Trimming removed 9 bases at V and 1 base at J, with 7 bases between. CDR3 coding DNA: TGTGCCAGTACAGGGTCTGGAAACACCATATATTTT. Translating it yields CASTGSGNTIYF.

DNA of the CDR3: TGTGCCAGCAGCAATACAGGGCAGCCCCAGCATTTT. Its protein is CASSNTGQPQHF. The rearrangement uses TRBV12-3 or TRBV12-4 and TRBJ1-5; tentatively, D is TRBD1 (6 bases). V was cut by 6 bases and J by 7 bases, with 10 bases left in between. The CDR3 has 12 residues.

V usage is TRBV18 and J usage is TRBJ2-7; 9 bases align to TRBD1. This CDR3 has 15 residues. With 3 bases clipped from V and 2 bases from J, the junction kept 5 bases outside the gene matches. Germline assignment: CDR1 KGHSH and CDR2 LQKENI. CDR3 bases: TGTGCCAGCTCACCCCGGGACAGGGCCACCTACGAGCAGTACTTC. This gives the protein CASSPRDRATYEQYF.

The V gene is TRBV10-3, the J gene TRBJ1-3, with no clear D. V was trimmed by 3 bases and J by 5 bases, leaving 8 bases between them. The CDR3 length is 13 residues. Germline CDR1 is ENHRY and CDR2 is SYGVKD. CDR3 loop: CAISDGERNTIYF. The CDR3 coding sequence is TGTGCCATCAGTGACGGGGAGAGAAACACCATATATTTT.

The chain employs TRBV6-5 and TRBJ2-7; D possibly corresponds to TRBD1 (6 bases). Looked up from germline, CDR1 is MNHEY and CDR2 is SVGAGI. V lost 8 bases to trimming and J lost 5 bases, with 16 bases between them. CDR3 size: 13 residues. The CDR3 DNA follows: TGTGCCAGCTCGGGGAACAGGGTCAACGAGCAGTACTTC. Its translation is CASSGNRVNEQYF.

V is TRBV29-1 and J is TRBJ2-1; 8 bases fit TRBD2. This CDR3 has 15 residues. J was trimmed by 7 bases and V by 4 bases; bases with no gene match: 12. Germline V lookup: CDR1 SQVTM, CDR2 ANQGSEA. CDR3 nucleotides: TGCAGCGTTGGACTAGCGCTGCCCCCCTGGAATGAGCAGTTCTTC. It yields the protein CSVGLALPPWNEQFF.

This chain uses TRBV10-2 with TRBJ2-1, with D unresolved. Trimming took off 3 bases at V and 7 bases at J, with 10 bases between the two ends. CDR3 length: 13 amino acids. Germline CDR1 and CDR2: WSHSY and SAAADI. CDR3 sequence reads: CASSDGNRNEQFF. In nucleotides, the CDR3 is TGCGCCAGCAGTGATGGGAATCGGAATGAGCAGTTCTTC.